Listed below are T cell receptor beta chains from one sample, sequenced in a study of blood T cell repertoires in COVID-19. Produced via immunoSEQ multiplex PCR; TCRdb's table is partial and in-frame only. The sample holds around 57,000 clones; approximately 88% are singletons and the top ten take 3% to 3.5%. Sequencing was carried out using peripheral blood. The receptors derive from a human donor in a cohort sampled during active COVID-19. Both conserved end residues are trimmed from each CDR3.

J gene,V gene,CDR3 protein
TRBJ2-7,TRBV23-1,ASSQIETGSLSYEQY
TRBJ2-3,TRBV6-1,ASSDLGKPAGDTQY
TRBJ1-2,TRBV7-2,ASSLDTEGVMGGYT
TRBJ2-1,TRBV7-2,ASSSTSSYNEQF
TRBJ2-3,TRBV5-1,ASREGLAGGDTQY
TRBJ1-3,TRBV28,ASSSRTGRSSGNTIY
TRBJ1-4,TRBV27,ASSLGGGPTNEKLF
TRBJ1-2,TRBV5-1,ASSPESTGYYGYT
TRBJ2-3,TRBV18,ASSPGTGATDTQY
TRBJ2-3,TRBV14,ASSPERSTQY
TRBJ2-7,TRBV20-1,SASDRSYRYEQY
TRBJ2-3,TRBV18,ASSPSGARGPPDTQY
TRBJ2-7,TRBV5-6,ASSLRGTGAYEQY
TRBJ2-7,TRBV13,ASSRRPYEQY
TRBJ2-5,TRBV2,ASKAGYQETQY
TRBJ1-1,TRBV18,ASSRDSGNTEAF
TRBJ2-2,TRBV4-3,ASSQGGGANTGELF
TRBJ2-1,TRBV10-1,ASRALAGASYNEQF
TRBJ2-7,TRBV5-1,ASSIAGTGAYEQY
TRBJ1-6,TRBV11-2,ASSLVPREGSPLH
TRBJ1-3,TRBV18,ASSPPTDSGNTIY
TRBJ1-1,TRBV7-9,ASSSLGVNTEAF
TRBJ1-5,TRBV28,ASSSSGANQPQH
TRBJ1-5,TRBV4-1,ASSQDNGRSQPQH
TRBJ2-7,TRBV27,ASSPRRGQGLEQY
TRBJ2-4,TRBV19,ASRRGRDIQY
TRBJ2-3,TRBV5-1,ASRTGVADTQY
TRBJ1-2,TRBV25-1,ASKYGGLT
TRBJ1-2,TRBV7-2,ASSFSSLANYGYT
TRBJ2-1,TRBV4-1,ASSQGSGRANSDNEQF
TRBJ2-1,TRBV7-9,ASSLVRASGGLEQF
TRBJ2-2,TRBV5-1,ASSLAGGRQGELF
TRBJ1-2,TRBV19,ASSMGQINYGYT